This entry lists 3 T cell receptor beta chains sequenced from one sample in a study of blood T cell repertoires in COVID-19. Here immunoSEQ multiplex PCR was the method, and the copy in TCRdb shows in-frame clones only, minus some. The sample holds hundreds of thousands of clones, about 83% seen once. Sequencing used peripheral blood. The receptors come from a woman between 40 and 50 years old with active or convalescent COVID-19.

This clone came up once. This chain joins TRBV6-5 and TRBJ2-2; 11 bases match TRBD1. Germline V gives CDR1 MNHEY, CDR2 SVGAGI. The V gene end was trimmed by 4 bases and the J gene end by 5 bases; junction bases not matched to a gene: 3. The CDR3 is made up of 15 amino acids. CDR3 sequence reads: CASSLGTGGTGELFF. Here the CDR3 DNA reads TGTGCCAGCAGTTTAGGGACAGGGGGGACCGGGGAGCTGTTTTTT.

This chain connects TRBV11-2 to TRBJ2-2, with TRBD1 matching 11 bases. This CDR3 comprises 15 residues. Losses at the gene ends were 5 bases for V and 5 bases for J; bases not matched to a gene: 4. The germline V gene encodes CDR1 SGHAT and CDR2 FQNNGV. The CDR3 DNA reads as TGTGCCAGCAGCGTCCGGGACAGGGGGACCGGGGAGCTGTTTTTT. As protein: CASSVRDRGTGELFF.

The CDR3 DNA reads TGTGCCTGGGAGCGGGGACAGGATAACGGCTACACCTTC. Its translation: CAWERGQDNGYTF. This chain connects TRBV30 to TRBJ1-2; TRBD1 agrees at 8 bases. The CDR3 totals 13 residues. V lost 5 bases and J lost 8; bases outside the gene matches: 10. Germline CDR1 and CDR2: GTSNPN and SVGIG (reference sequence).